This T cell receptor (beta chain) was sequenced during a study of blood T cell repertoires in COVID-19. Whole-study context: From T cells, B-cell-depleted T cells, or PBMCs came the material, which was cDNA or gDNA.

The germline gives CDR1 LNHDA, CDR2 SQIVND (reference sequence). The CDR3 spans 14 residues. V was pared by 8 bases and J by 7 bases, with 13 bases of the junction left unmatched. Methods used by the authors: Reference gene primer amplification in the assay estimated nucleated cell counts. This table comes from immunoSEQ multiplex PCR, and its TCRdb copy is limited to in-frame clones, with some not included. That table furnishes V, J and clone size, whereas the DNA furnished D and trimming. The sample consists of around 50,000 clones, 75% to 90% of them appearing once. This clonotype was sampled from a human donor in a cohort sampled during active COVID-19. The sample taken for sequencing was peripheral blood. The V and J genes are TRBV19 and TRBJ1-1; 7 bases are a match to TRBD1. The CDR3, as DNA: TGTGCCAGTGTACGGACAGGCGTAACTTTTGAAGCTTTCTTT. This codes for CASVRTGVTFEAFF.